Listed below are T cell receptor beta chains from one sample, sequenced in a study of Ad26.COV2.S vaccination and SARS-CoV-2 variants. Measured with immunoSEQ multiplex PCR; TCRdb has only the in-frame clones, and not every one. The sample lists more than 300,000 clones; 88% were seen once. The input for sequencing was peripheral blood, taken in a trial of Ad26.COV2.S vaccine versus placebo. All receptors derive from a person aged 18-60 years who received the Ad26.COV2.S COVID-19 vaccine or a placebo. CDR3s include the opening cysteine and the closing phenylalanine or tryptophan. A D gene is named only where the DNA matches it firmly. Part of the rows lack a size; the others show once, few, many or a class for expanded clones.

cdr3_aa cdr3_nt j_call d_call clone_size v_call
CARSFADRGDNEQFF TGTGCCAGAAGCTTCGCTGACAGGGGGGACAATGAGCAGTTCTTC TRBJ2-1 TRBD1 NA TRBV5-3
CASSNGGQAPETQYF TGTGCCAGCAGTAATGGCGGGCAGGCGCCGGAGACCCAGTACTTC TRBJ2-5 NA NA TRBV7-9
CASRAGGYEKLFF TGTGCCAGCAGGGCAGGGGGTTATGAAAAACTGTTTTTT TRBJ1-4 TRBD1 NA TRBV2
CASSPAGGLYEQYF TGCGCCAGCAGCCCGGCAGGGGGCTTGTACGAGCAGTACTTC TRBJ2-7 TRBD1 NA TRBV5-1
CATSNYNNEQFF TGTGCCACCAGTAACTATAACAATGAGCAGTTCTTC TRBJ2-1 NA NA TRBV24-1
CASRGGLASTGELFF TGTGCCAGCAGGGGGGGACTAGCTTCCACCGGGGAGCTGTTTTTT TRBJ2-2 TRBD2 NA TRBV28
CASSQDSRSLRNEQFF TGTGCCAGCAGCCAAGATTCCAGGAGTTTGAGGAATGAGCAGTTCTTC TRBJ2-1 NA NA TRBV4-2
CAITPGRDNVLTF TGTGCCATCACCCCAGGACGGGACAACGTCCTGACTTTC TRBJ2-6 NA NA TRBV10-3
CASSAATDTQYF TGTGCCAGCAGCGCAGCGACAGATACGCAGTATTTT TRBJ2-3 NA NA TRBV9
CASSPYEAKGDTIYF TGTGCCAGCAGCCCCTATGAAGCCAAGGGAGACACCATATATTTT TRBJ1-3 NA few TRBV5-4
CASSSETASFNEKLFF TGTGCCAGCAGCTCCGAGACAGCATCCTTCAATGAAAAACTGTTTTTT TRBJ1-4 NA NA TRBV5-5
CASSLAYGTGLNEQFF TGTGCCAGCAGCTTGGCGTACGGGACAGGGCTCAATGAGCAGTTCTTC TRBJ2-1 TRBD1 NA TRBV5-4
CAWEASYEQYF TGTGCCTGGGAGGCCTCGTACGAGCAGTACTTC TRBJ2-7 NA few TRBV30
CASSLAGAGVQETQYF TGTGCCAGCAGCTTAGCCGGAGCGGGAGTCCAAGAGACCCAGTACTTC TRBJ2-5 TRBD2 NA TRBV7-9
CASSPDLGGKLFF TGTGCCAGCAGCCCAGACTTGGGGGGAAAACTGTTTTTT TRBJ1-4 NA many TRBV5-8
CASSDSSGGPYNEQFF TGTGCCAGCAGTGACTCTAGCGGGGGGCCTTACAATGAGCAGTTCTTC TRBJ2-1 TRBD2 NA TRBV6-4
CASSASGVGEKLFF TGTGCCAGTAGTGCATCAGGGGTCGGGGAAAAACTGTTTTTT TRBJ1-4 NA NA TRBV19
CASSSLAHLTDTQYF TGTGCCAGCAGCTCCCTAGCGCACCTCACAGATACGCAGTATTTT TRBJ2-3 NA NA TRBV7-2
CASSWRVTDTQYF TGTGCCAGCAGTTGGAGGGTCACAGATACGCAGTATTTT TRBJ2-3 NA NA TRBV6-2/TRBV6-3
CASSKVAGAAFETQYF TGTGCCAGCAGCAAAGTAGCGGGAGCGGCGTTTGAGACCCAGTACTTC TRBJ2-5 TRBD2 once TRBV5-4
CATDRGLSYNEQFF TGTGCTACTGACAGGGGGCTCTCCTACAATGAGCAGTTCTTC TRBJ2-1 TRBD1 NA TRBV12-5
CATSDPYRGGAEQFF TGTGCCACCAGTGATCCCTACAGGGGTGGGGCTGAGCAGTTCTTC TRBJ2-1 TRBD1 NA TRBV24-1
CASRAAGYGYTF TGTGCCAGCAGGGCAGCCGGCTATGGCTACACCTTC TRBJ1-2 NA NA TRBV28
CASSPGTRAHEQYF TGTGCCAGCAGCCCCGGGACTAGGGCCCACGAGCAGTACTTC TRBJ2-7 TRBD2 NA TRBV3-1/TRBV3-2
CASSQDGGEAYEQYF TGCGCCAGCAGCCAAGATGGGGGGGAGGCCTACGAGCAGTACTTC TRBJ2-7 TRBD2 NA TRBV4-3
CASSYGQGYSGNTIYF TGCGCCAGCAGCTACGGACAGGGATATTCTGGAAACACCATATATTTT TRBJ1-3 TRBD1 few TRBV5-1
CASSFEVTMNTEAFF TGTGCCAGCAGCTTTGAGGTGACCATGAACACTGAAGCTTTCTTT TRBJ1-1 NA once TRBV5-4
CASSGWGRSSGANVLTF TGTGCCAGCAGCGGTTGGGGCAGGAGCTCTGGGGCCAACGTCCTGACTTTC TRBJ2-6 NA NA TRBV5-5
CASSALGGTNEKLFF TGTGCCAGCAGCGCCCTAGGGGGTACAAATGAAAAACTGTTTTTT TRBJ1-4 NA NA TRBV9
CASTVGDRGITGELFF TGCGCCAGCACGGTGGGCGACAGGGGAATCACCGGGGAGCTGTTTTTT TRBJ2-2 TRBD1 NA TRBV5-1
CASSLESWRPGNTIYF TGTGCCAGCAGCTTAGAATCGTGGAGGCCCGGAAACACCATATATTTT TRBJ1-3 NA NA TRBV7-2
CASSVGWGRELFF TGTGCCAGCAGCGTAGGTTGGGGCAGGGAGCTGTTTTTT TRBJ2-2 NA NA TRBV9
CASSLGGNEAFF TGTGCCAGCAGTTTAGGCGGCAATGAAGCTTTCTTT TRBJ1-1 NA NA TRBV12-3/TRBV12-4